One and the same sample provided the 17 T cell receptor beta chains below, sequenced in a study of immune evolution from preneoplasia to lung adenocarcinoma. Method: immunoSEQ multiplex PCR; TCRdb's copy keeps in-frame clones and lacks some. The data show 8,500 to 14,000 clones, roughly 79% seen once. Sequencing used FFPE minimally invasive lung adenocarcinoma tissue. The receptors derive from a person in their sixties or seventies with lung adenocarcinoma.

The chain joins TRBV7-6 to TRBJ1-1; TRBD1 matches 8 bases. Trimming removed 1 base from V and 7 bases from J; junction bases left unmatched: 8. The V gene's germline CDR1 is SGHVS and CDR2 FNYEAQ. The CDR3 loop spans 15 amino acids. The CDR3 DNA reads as TGTGCCAGCAGCTTAGGCCCGGACAGGGAAGATGAAGCTTTCTTT. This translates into CASSLGPDREDEAFF.

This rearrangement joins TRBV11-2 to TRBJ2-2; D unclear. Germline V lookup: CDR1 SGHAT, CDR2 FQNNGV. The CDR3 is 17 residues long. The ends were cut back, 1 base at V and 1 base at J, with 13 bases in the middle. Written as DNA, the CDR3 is TGTGCCAGCAGCTTAGGGGATTCAGCAAGGAACACCGGGGAGCTGTTTTTT. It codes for CASSLGDSARNTGELFF.

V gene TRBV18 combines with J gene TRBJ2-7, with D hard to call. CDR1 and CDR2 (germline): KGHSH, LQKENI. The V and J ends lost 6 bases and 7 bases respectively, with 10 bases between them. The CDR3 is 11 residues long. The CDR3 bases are TGTGCCAGCTCGTTGGGTAAGGAGCAGTACTTC. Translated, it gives CASSLGKEQYF.

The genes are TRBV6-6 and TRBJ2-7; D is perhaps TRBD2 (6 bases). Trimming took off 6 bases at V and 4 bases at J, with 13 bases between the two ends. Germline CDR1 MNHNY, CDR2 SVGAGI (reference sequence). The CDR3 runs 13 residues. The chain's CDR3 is CASSPTSFYEQYF. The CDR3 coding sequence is TGTGCCAGCAGCCCGACTAGTTTTTACGAGCAGTACTTC.

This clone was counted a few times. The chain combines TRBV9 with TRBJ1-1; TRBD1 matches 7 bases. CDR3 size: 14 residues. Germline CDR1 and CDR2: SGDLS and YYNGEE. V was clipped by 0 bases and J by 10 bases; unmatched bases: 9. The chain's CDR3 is CASSVVQGGEGAFF. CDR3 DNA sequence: TGTGCCAGCAGCGTAGTGCAGGGGGGTGAGGGAGCTTTCTTT.

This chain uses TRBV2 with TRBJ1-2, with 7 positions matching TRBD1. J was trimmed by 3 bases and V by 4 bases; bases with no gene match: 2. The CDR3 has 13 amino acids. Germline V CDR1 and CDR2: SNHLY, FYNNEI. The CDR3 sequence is CASSGTGDYGYTF. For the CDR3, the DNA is TGTGCCAGCAGTGGTACAGGGGACTATGGCTACACCTTC.

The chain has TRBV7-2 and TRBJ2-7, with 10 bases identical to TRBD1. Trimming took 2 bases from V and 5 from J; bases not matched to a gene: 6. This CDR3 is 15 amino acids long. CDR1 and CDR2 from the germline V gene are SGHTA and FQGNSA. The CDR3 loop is CASSLTGTGVHEQYF. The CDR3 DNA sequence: TGTGCCAGCAGCTTAACCGGGACAGGGGTCCACGAGCAGTACTTC.

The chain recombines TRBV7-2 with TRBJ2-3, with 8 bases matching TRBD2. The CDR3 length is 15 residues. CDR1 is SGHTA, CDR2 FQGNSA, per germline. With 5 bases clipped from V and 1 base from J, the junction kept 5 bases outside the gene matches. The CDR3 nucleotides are TGTGCCAGCAGCCCAACTAGCGGTGGCACAGATACGCAGTATTTT. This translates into CASSPTSGGTDTQYF. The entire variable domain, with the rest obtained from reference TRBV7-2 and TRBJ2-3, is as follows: GAGVSQSPSNKVTEKGKDVELRCDPISGHTALYWYRQSLGQGLEFLIYFQGNSAPDKSGLPSDRFSAERTGGSVSTLTIQRTQQEDSAVYLCASSPTSGGTDTQYFGPGTRLTVL.

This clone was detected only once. The CDR3 nucleotides read TGTGCCATCAGGTCAGAGGGGAACTATGGCTACACCTTC. Translation: CAIRSEGNYGYTF. J is TRBJ1-2 and V is TRBV10-3; D may be TRBD1 (5 bases). Trimming pared 6 bases from V and 2 bases from J, leaving 10 bases between. The CDR3 loop spans 13 amino acids. Looked up from germline, CDR1 is ENHRY and CDR2 is SYGVKD.

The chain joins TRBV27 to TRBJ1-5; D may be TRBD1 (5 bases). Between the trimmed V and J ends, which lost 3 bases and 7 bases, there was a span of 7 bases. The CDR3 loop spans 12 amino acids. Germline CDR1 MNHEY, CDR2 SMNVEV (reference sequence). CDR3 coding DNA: TGTGCCAGCAGTTTTGGGGGGCAGCCCCAGCATTTT. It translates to CASSFGGQPQHF.

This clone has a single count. The CDR3 reads CATSRDWGAVYHNEQFF. CDR3 in DNA: TGTGCCACCAGCAGAGATTGGGGGGCGGTATACCACAATGAGCAGTTCTTC. The V call is TRBV15, the J call TRBJ2-1; TRBD1 or TRBD2 may be the D gene (6 bases each). The V gene's germline CDR1 is LNHNV and CDR2 YYDKDF (reference sequence). V was trimmed by 0 bases and J by 5 bases, leaving 17 bases between them. The length of the CDR3 is 17 residues. Combining the CDR3 with reference TRBV15 and TRBJ2-1 gives the whole variable domain DAMVIQNPRYQVTQFGKPVTLSCSQTLNHNVMYWYQQKSSQAPKLLFHYYDKDFNNEADTPDNFQSRRPNTSFCFLDIRSPGLGDTAMYLCATSRDWGAVYHNEQFFGPGTRLTVL.

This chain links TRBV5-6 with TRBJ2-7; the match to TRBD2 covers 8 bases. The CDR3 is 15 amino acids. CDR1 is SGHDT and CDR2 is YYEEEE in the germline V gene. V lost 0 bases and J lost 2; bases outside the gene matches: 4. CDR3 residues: CASSLDPAGAYEQYF. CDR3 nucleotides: TGTGCCAGCAGCTTGGATCCAGCGGGAGCCTACGAGCAGTACTTC.

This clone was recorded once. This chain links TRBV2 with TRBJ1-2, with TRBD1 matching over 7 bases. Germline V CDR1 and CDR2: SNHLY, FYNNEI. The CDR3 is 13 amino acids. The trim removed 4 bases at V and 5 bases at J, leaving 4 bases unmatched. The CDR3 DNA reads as TGTGCCAGCAGTGTGGCAGGGGGGTATGGCTACACCTTC. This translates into CASSVAGGYGYTF.

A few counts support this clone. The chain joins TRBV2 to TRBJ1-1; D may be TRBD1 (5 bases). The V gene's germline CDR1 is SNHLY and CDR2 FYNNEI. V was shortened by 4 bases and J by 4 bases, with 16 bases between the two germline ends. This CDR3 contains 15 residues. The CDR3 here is CASSGGDLEGTEAFF. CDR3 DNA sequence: TGTGCCAGCAGTGGGGGGGACCTTGAGGGCACTGAAGCTTTCTTT.

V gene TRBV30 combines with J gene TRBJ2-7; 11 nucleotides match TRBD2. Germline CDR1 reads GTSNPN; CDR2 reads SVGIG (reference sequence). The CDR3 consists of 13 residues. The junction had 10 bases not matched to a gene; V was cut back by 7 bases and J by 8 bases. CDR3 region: CASKRTSGPQQYF. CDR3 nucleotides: TGTGCCTCAAAAAGGACTAGCGGGCCACAGCAGTACTTC.

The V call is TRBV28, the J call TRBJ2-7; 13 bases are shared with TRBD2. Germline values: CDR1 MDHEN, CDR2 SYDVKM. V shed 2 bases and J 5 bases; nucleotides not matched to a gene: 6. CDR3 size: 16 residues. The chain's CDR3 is CASSLLLAGGWDEQYF. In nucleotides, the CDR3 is TGTGCCAGCAGTTTACTACTAGCGGGAGGGTGGGACGAGCAGTACTTC.

CDR3 amino acids: CAWNRGLDTEAFF. The CDR3 DNA follows: TGTGCCTGGAACAGGGGGCTGGACACTGAAGCTTTCTTT. The chain combines TRBV30 with TRBJ1-1, with 9 bases aligning to TRBD1. CDR1 GTSNPN and CDR2 SVGIG come from the germline V gene (reference sequence). V shed 4 bases, J shed 3 bases, and the junction held 3 bases outside the gene matches. CDR3 length equals 13 residues.